Presented here are 20 T cell receptor beta chains from one specimen sequenced in a study of blood T cell repertoires in COVID-19. Clones were sequenced by immunoSEQ multiplex PCR, and TCRdb holds only the in-frame ones, with some missing. The repertoire includes tens of thousands of clones, more than 90% of them detected once, and over 5% sits in the top ten. Sequences were obtained from peripheral blood. These receptors were collected from a human donor in a cohort sampled during active COVID-19.

The chain couples TRBV3-1 (or the pseudogene TRBV3-2) to TRBJ1-4, with 7 bases matching TRBD1. V lost 4 bases to trimming and J lost 7 bases; unmatched junction nucleotides: 6. From germline, CDR1 is LGHDT and CDR2 YNNKEL (reference sequence). The CDR3 extends over 14 amino acids. CDR3 loop: CASSRRTGGEKLFF. In DNA, the CDR3 is TGTGCCAGCAGCCGCCGGACAGGAGGTGAAAAACTGTTTTTT.

This chain joins TRBV6-2 or TRBV6-3 and TRBJ2-7, with 11 bases aligning to TRBD2. Germline trimming cut 2 bases from V and 4 bases from J; bases unmatched to any gene: 7. CDR1 is MNHEY, CDR2 SVGEGT, per germline. CDR3 length equals 16 residues. CDR3 nucleotides: TGTGCCAGCAGTTACCCTCTAGCGGGGGGTACTTACGAGCAGTACTTC. Translating it yields CASSYPLAGGTYEQYF.

The chain joins TRBV3-1 (or the pseudogene TRBV3-2) to TRBJ2-5, with 9 bases aligning to TRBD1. CDR3 length equals 14 residues. J was trimmed by 6 bases and V by 6 bases; bases with no gene match: 8. Per germline, CDR1 LGHDT and CDR2 YNNKEL (reference sequence). The CDR3 bases are TGTGCCAGCAGGGGGACAGGGTCCGCGAAGACCCAGTACTTC. It specifies CASRGTGSAKTQYF.

This clone has a single count. This chain joins TRBV4-1 and TRBJ2-1; 8 bases are a match to TRBD1. Germline CDR1 MGHRA, CDR2 YSYEKL. The CDR3 is made up of 16 amino acids. Unmatched junction bases numbered 4, after V lost 2 bases and J lost 1 base. DNA for the CDR3: TGCGCCAGCAGCCAAAGGACAGGGCCATCCTACAATGAGCAGTTCTTC. Its translation is CASSQRTGPSYNEQFF.

This chain connects TRBV30 to TRBJ2-4; D gene ambiguous. The ends were cut back, 3 bases at V and 0 bases at J, with 6 bases in the middle. Per germline, CDR1 GTSNPN and CDR2 SVGIG (reference sequence). The CDR3 loop spans 13 amino acids. CDR3 nucleotides: TGTGCCTGGAGGGAGTTAGCCAAAAACATTCAGTACTTC. Its translation is CAWRELAKNIQYF.

The chain is built from TRBV9 and TRBJ1-6, with D hard to call. The CDR3 spans 16 residues. Germline V gene lookup returns CDR1 SGDLS and CDR2 YYNGEE. V lost 5 bases to trimming and J lost 5 bases, with 17 bases between them. In DNA form, the CDR3 reads TGTGCCAGCAGTGAGGATAGTGACGGGAATAATTCACCCCTCCACTTT. The encoded protein is CASSEDSDGNNSPLHF.

V gene TRBV3-1 (or the pseudogene TRBV3-2) combines with J gene TRBJ2-5; 14 bases are a match to TRBD2. The CDR3 is 18 amino acids. V dropped 0 bases and J dropped 5; count of bases not matched to a gene: 8. CDR1 is LGHDT and CDR2 is YNNKEL in the germline V gene (reference sequence). The CDR3 is CASSQDEATSGRVETQYF. The CDR3 DNA reads as TGTGCCAGCAGCCAAGATGAGGCGACTAGCGGGAGGGTGGAGACCCAGTACTTC.

The J gene is TRBJ1-3, the V gene TRBV7-9; no clear D gene. V lost 5 bases, J lost 0 bases, and 11 bases lay in between. CDR1 and CDR2 from the germline V gene are SEHNR and FQNEAQ (reference sequence). This CDR3 has 15 residues. The CDR3 here is CASSQAEFSGNTIYF. DNA of the CDR3: TGTGCCAGCAGCCAAGCTGAATTCTCTGGAAACACCATATATTTT.

This rearrangement joins TRBV2 to TRBJ2-7, with 8 bases that match TRBD1. CDR3 length: 13 residues. CDR1 and CDR2 (germline): SNHLY, FYNNEI. J gave up 1 base and V 8 bases, and 4 bases lay outside the gene matches. This chain's CDR3 is CASGRDRSYEQYF. Written as DNA, the CDR3 is TGTGCCAGCGGCCGGGACAGGTCCTACGAGCAGTACTTC.

The V and J genes are TRBV7-9 and TRBJ2-3; D is ambiguous. The CDR3 runs 16 residues. From germline, CDR1 is SEHNR and CDR2 FQNEAQ (reference sequence). V was trimmed by 0 bases and J by 2 bases, leaving 12 bases between them. DNA of the CDR3: TGTGCCAGCAGCTTAGCGGAACTACCCTCCACAGATACGCAGTATTTT. Translation: CASSLAELPSTDTQYF.

V and J are TRBV18 and TRBJ1-4; TRBD1 matches 8 bases. The trim removed 4 bases at V and 0 bases at J, leaving 7 bases unmatched. The CDR3 is made up of 17 amino acids. CDR1 and CDR2 (germline): KGHSH, LQKENI. CDR3 region: CASSLTGTGTTNEKLFF. Here the CDR3 DNA reads TGTGCCAGCTCACTAACCGGGACAGGAACAACTAATGAAAAACTGTTTTTT.

The chain joins TRBV30 to TRBJ1-4; D uncertain. CDR3 length: 20 residues. CDR1 is GTSNPN, CDR2 SVGIG, per germline (reference sequence). Trimming took off 1 base at V and 8 bases at J, with 32 bases between the two ends. The CDR3 nucleotides read TGTGCCTGGAGTGCGGGCTCCTCGAAATTCGGACGGGGAAACATGGAAAAACTGTTTTTT. Amino acids: CAWSAGSSKFGRGNMEKLFF.

A single count supports this clone. The rearrangement links TRBV7-9 to TRBJ2-5; TRBD2 matches at 7 bases. The trim removed 10 bases at V and 4 bases at J, leaving 27 bases unmatched. The CDR3 is made up of 19 amino acids. Germline CDR1 is SEHNR and CDR2 is FQNEAQ (reference sequence). The CDR3 DNA follows: TGTGCCACCAGAGGCGATTGGGCAGGACCAGCGGGATCCTTAGAGACCCAGTACTTC. Its protein product is CATRGDWAGPAGSLETQYF. Filled out from reference TRBV7-9 and TRBJ2-5, the complete variable domain reads DTGVSQNPRHKITKRGQNVTFRCDPISEHNRLYWYRQTLGQGPEFLTYFQNEAQLEKSRLLSDRFSAERPKGSFSTLEIQRTEQGDSAMYLCATRGDWAGPAGSLETQYFGPGTRLLVL.

Here the CDR3 reads CASSKGFENYGYTF. For the CDR3, the DNA is TGTGCCAGCAGTAAGGGGTTCGAGAACTATGGCTACACCTTC. The rearrangement links TRBV6-5 to TRBJ1-2; TRBD1 might be the D (5 bases). Germline-derived CDR1 and CDR2 are MNHEY and SVGAGI. V was trimmed by 5 bases and J by 2 bases, leaving 12 bases between them. The CDR3 contains 14 residues.

V is TRBV4-1 and J is TRBJ2-4; 8 nucleotides line up with TRBD1. V lost 6 bases to trimming and J lost 0 bases; unmatched junction nucleotides: 7. There are 16 residues in the CDR3. Germline CDR1 and CDR2: MGHRA and YSYEKL. CDR3 protein: CASRRPGGGAKNIQYF. The CDR3 DNA reads as TGCGCCAGCAGACGCCCAGGGGGCGGAGCCAAAAACATTCAGTACTTC.

V usage is TRBV24-1 and J usage is TRBJ2-2; no reliable D call. The V gene's germline CDR1 is KGHDR and CDR2 SFDVKD. This CDR3 has 13 amino acids. The ends were cut back, 9 bases at V and 4 bases at J, with 11 bases in the middle. The CDR3 sequence: CATEEDGTGELFF. The DNA for the CDR3 is TGTGCCACCGAAGAGGATGGCACCGGGGAGCTGTTTTTT.

This sequence joins TRBV30 and TRBJ2-7, with D possibly being TRBD1 (5 bases). This CDR3 region has 11 residues. CDR1 and CDR2 from the germline V gene are GTSNPN and SVGIG (reference sequence). V lost 8 bases and J 2 bases, leaving 10 bases between the germline ends. The CDR3 is CAHQGAYEQYF. CDR3 coding DNA: TGTGCCCACCAAGGGGCCTACGAGCAGTACTTC.

The CDR3, as DNA: TGTGCCAGCAGTAAAACTGGAGGTGGCTACACCTTC. Its translation: CASSKTGGGYTF. J is TRBJ1-2 and V is TRBV12-3 or TRBV12-4; no reliable D call. V was pared by 5 bases and J by 7 bases, with 11 bases between. CDR3 length: 12 amino acids.

The chain is built from TRBV11-2 and TRBJ1-5; 9 nucleotides agree with TRBD1. V gave up 3 bases and J gave up 6 bases; unmatched junction bases: 3. This CDR3 spans 14 amino acids. Germline CDR1 SGHAT, CDR2 FQNNGV. In DNA, the CDR3 is TGTGCCAGCAGCTTCGGACAGGGGAGTCAGCCCCAGCATTTT. Residues: CASSFGQGSQPQHF. The full variable domain, with the rest looked up from reference TRBV11-2 and TRBJ1-5, is EAGVAQSPRYKIIEKRQSVAFWCNPISGHATLYWYQQILGQGPKLLIQFQNNGVVDDSQLPKDRFSAERLKGVDSTLKIQPAKLEDSAVYLCASSFGQGSQPQHFGDGTRLSIL.

This chain links TRBV5-5 with TRBJ1-5; a weak D match, TRBD1 (5 bases). CDR3 length: 15 residues. V lost 6 bases and J lost 3, with 16 bases in between. The germline gives CDR1 SGHKS, CDR2 YYEKEE (reference sequence). This CDR3 is CASTQSYRINQPQHF. The CDR3 DNA sequence: TGTGCCAGCACCCAAAGTTACAGGATCAATCAGCCCCAGCATTTT. Full variable domain (remainder filled in from reference TRBV5-5 and TRBJ1-5): DAGVTQSPTHLIKTRGQQVTLRCSPISGHKSVSWYQQVLGQGPQFIFQYYEKEERGRGNFPDRFSARQFPNYSSELNVNALLLGDSALYLCASTQSYRINQPQHFGDGTRLSIL.